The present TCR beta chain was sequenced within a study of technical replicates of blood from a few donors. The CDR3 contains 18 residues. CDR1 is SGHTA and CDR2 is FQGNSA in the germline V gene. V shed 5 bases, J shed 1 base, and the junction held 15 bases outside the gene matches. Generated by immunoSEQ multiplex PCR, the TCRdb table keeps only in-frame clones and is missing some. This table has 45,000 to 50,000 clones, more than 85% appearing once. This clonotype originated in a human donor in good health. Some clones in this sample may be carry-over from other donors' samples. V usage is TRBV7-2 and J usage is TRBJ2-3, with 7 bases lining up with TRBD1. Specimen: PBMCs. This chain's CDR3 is CASSLRDSKPPRTDTQYF. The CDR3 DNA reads TGTGCCAGCAGCCTCCGGGACAGTAAGCCCCCACGCACAGATACGCAGTATTTT.